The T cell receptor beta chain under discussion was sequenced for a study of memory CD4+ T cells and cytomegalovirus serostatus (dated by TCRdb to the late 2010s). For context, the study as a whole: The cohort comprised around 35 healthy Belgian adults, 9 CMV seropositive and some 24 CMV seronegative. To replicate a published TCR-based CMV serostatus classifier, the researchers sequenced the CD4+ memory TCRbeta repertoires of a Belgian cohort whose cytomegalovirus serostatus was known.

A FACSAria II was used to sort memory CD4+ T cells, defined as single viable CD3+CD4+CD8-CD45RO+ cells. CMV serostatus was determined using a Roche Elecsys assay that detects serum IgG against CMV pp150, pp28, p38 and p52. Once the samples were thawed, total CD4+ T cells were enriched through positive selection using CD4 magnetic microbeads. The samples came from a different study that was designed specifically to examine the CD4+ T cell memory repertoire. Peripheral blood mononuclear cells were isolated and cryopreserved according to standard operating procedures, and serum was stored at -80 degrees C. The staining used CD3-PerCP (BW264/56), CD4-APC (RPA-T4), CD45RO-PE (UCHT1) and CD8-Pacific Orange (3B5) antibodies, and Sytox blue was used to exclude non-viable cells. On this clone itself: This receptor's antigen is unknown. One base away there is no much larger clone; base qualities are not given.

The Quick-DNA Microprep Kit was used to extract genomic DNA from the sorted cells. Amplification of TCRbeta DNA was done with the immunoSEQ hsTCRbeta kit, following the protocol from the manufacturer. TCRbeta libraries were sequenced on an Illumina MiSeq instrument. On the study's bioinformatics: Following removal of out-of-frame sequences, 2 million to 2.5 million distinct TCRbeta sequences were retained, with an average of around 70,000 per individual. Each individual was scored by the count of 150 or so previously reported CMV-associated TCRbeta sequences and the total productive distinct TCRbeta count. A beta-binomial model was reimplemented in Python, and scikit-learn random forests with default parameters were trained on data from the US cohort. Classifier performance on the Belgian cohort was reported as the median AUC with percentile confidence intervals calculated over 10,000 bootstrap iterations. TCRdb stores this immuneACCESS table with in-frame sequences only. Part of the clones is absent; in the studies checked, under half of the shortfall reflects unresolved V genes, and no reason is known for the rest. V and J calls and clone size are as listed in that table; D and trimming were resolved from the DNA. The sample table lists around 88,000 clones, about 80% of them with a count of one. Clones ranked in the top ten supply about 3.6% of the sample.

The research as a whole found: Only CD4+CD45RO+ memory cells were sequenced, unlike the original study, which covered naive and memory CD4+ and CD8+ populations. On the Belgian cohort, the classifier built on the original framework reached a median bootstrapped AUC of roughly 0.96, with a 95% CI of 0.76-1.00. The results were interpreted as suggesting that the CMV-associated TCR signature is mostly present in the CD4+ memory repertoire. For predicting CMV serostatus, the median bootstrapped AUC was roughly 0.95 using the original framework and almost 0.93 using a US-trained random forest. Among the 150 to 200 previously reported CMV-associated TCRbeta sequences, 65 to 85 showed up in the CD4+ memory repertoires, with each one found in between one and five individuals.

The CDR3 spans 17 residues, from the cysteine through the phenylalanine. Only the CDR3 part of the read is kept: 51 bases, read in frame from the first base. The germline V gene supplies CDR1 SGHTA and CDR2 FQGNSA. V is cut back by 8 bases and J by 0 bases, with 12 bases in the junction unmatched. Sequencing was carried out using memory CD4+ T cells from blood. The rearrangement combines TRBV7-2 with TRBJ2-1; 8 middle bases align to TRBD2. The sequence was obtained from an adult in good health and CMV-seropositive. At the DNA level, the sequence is TGTGCCAGCGGAAGGACTAGCCCCATGAGCTCCTACAATGAGCAGTTCTTC. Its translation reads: CASGRTSPMSSYNEQFF.